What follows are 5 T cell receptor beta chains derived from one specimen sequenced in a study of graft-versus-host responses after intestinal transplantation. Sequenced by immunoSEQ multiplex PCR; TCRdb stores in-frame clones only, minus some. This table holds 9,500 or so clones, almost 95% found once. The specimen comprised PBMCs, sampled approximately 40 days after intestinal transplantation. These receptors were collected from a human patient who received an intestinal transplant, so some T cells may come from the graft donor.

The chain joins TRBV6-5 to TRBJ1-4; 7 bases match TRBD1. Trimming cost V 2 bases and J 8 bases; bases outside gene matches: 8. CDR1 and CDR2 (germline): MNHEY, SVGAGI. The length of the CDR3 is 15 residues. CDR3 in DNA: TGTGCCAGCAGTTACGGGGGGACAGTAGGCGAAAAACTGTTTTTT. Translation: CASSYGGTVGEKLFF.

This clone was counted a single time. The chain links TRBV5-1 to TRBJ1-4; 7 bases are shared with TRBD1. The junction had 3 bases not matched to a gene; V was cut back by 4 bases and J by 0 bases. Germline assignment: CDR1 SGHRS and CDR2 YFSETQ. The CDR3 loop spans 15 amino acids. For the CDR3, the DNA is TGCGCCAGCAGCCTAAGGGGGCCAACTAATGAAAAACTGTTTTTT. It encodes CASSLRGPTNEKLFF. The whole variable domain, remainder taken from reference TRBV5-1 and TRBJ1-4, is KAGVTQTPRYLIKTRGQQVTLSCSPISGHRSVSWYQQTPGQGLQFLFEYFSETQRNKGNFPGRFSGRQFSNSRSEMNVSTLELGDSALYLCASSLRGPTNEKLFFGSGTQLSVL.

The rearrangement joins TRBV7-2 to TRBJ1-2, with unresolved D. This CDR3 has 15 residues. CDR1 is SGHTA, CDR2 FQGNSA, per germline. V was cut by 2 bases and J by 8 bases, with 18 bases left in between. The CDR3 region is CASSLSSGLGGGYTF. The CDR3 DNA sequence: TGTGCCAGCAGCTTAAGTAGTGGTCTCGGAGGGGGCTACACCTTC.

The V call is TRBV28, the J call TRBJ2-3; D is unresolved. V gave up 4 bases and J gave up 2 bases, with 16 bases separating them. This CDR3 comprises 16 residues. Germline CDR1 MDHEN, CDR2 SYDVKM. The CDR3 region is CASSSPLRKNTDTQYF. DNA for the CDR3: TGTGCCAGCAGTTCCCCATTGCGGAAGAACACAGATACGCAGTATTTT.

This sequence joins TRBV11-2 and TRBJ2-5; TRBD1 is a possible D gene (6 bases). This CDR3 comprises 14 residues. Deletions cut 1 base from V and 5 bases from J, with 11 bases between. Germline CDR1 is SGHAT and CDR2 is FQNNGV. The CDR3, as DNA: TGTGCCAGCAGCTTAGGTGGGGGCGAGGAGACCCAGTACTTC. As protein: CASSLGGGEETQYF. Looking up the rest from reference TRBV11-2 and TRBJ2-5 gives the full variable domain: EAGVAQSPRYKIIEKRQSVAFWCNPISGHATLYWYQQILGQGPKLLIQFQNNGVVDDSQLPKDRFSAERLKGVDSTLKIQPAKLEDSAVYLCASSLGGGEETQYFGPGTRLLVL.